The clone carrying this TCR beta chain was seen ten or more times. The antigen is unknown. Other DNA sequences from this sample encode an identical CDR3 as well. Genomic DNA of each subset was evenly split across several immunoSEQ plates. Sequenced by immunoSEQ multiplex PCR; TCRdb stores in-frame clones only, minus some. The sample consists of approximately 1.1 million clones, 78% of them appearing once. The CDR3 sequence is 13 residues long. Germline assignment: CDR1 SGHNT and CDR2 YYREEE (reference sequence). The V and J ends lost 5 bases and 2 bases respectively, with 10 bases between them. The sample is drawn from a study of shared clonotypes between healthy human individuals. Looking at the study overall: Used for every donor were three CD4 naive, three CD4 memory, two CD8 naive and one CD8 memory plate. Findings of the study overall: Memory subsets generally showed smaller estimated richness than naive subsets did. All-four-donor shared clonotypes had higher generation probabilities than non-shared clonotypes did.

This receptor was obtained from a young man in good health. Some clones in this sample may be carry-over from other donors' samples. Sequenced input: memory CD4+ T cells from PBMCs. Subset in this sample: CD45RA-negative fraction. J is TRBJ1-1 and V is TRBV5-4, with D possibly TRBD1 on 5 matching bases. The chain's CDR3 is CASSGGGNTEAFF. CDR3 DNA: TGTGCCAGCAGTGGGGGGGGAAACACTGAAGCTTTCTTT.